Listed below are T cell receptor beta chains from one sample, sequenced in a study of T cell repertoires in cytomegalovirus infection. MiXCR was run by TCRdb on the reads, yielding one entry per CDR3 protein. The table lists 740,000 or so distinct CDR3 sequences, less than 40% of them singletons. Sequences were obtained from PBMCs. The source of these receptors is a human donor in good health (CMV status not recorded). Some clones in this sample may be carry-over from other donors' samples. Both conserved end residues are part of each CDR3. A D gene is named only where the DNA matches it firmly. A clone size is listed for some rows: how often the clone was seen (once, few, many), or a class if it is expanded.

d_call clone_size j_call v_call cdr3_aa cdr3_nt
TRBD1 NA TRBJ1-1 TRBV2 CASTRTGQGPSALF TGTGCCAGCACTCGAACGGGACAGGGGCCATCAGCTTTATTT
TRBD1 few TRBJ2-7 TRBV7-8 CASSLARTGGGEQYF TGTGCCAGCAGCTTAGCGCGGACAGGGGGCGGCGAGCAGTACTTC
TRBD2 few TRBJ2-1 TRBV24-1 CATSDDSSGVNNEQFF TGTGCCACCAGTGATGACTCTAGCGGGGTGAACAATGAGCAGTTCTTC
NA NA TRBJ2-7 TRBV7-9 CASSSEDNGLGEQYF TGTGCCAGCAGCTCCGAGGACAACGGTCTGGGAGAGCAGTACTTC
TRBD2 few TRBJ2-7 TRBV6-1 CASRSGTSGSPYEQYF TGTGCCAGCAGGTCCGGGACTAGCGGGAGCCCCTACGAGCAGTACTTC
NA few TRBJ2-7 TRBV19 CASSHQQGIWDEQYF TGTGCCAGTAGTCATCAGCAGGGGATTTGGGACGAGCAGTACTTC
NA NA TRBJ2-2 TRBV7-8 CASTLRGRAYTGELFF TGTGCCAGCACCCTCAGGGGCAGGGCCTACACCGGGGAGCTGTTTTTT
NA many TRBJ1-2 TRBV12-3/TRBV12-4 CASSLGYNYGYTF TGTGCCAGCAGTCTAGGGTATAACTATGGCTACACCTTC
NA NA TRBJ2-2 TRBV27 CASSSSLRKGVNTGELFF TGTGCCAGCAGTTCCTCCCTCCGGAAGGGGGTCAACACCGGGGAGCTGTTTTTT
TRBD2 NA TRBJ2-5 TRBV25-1 CASSELEREGSQETQYF TGTGCCAGCAGTGAATTGGAGCGGGAGGGATCCCAAGAGACCCAGTACTTC
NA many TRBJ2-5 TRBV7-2 CASSSTGTAGTQYF TGTGCCAGCAGTTCAACTGGGACGGCGGGGACCCAGTACTTC
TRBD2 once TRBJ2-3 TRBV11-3 CDSSPKGLAATDTQYF TGTGACAGCAGCCCAAAGGGACTAGCGGCCACAGATACGCAGTATTTT
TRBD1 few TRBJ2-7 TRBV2 CASSRDRGVDEQYF TGTGCCAGCAGCCGGGACAGGGGGGTGGACGAGCAGTACTTC
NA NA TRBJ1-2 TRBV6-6 CASRPWERSWGYTF TGTGCCAGCAGGCCCTGGGAGAGGTCGTGGGGCTACACCTTC
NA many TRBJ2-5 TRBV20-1 CSATIPLSGYQETQYF TGCAGTGCCACTATCCCGCTTAGCGGATACCAAGAGACCCAGTACTTC
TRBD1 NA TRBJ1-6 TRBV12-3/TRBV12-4 CASRDRQGLNSPLHF TGTGCCAGCAGGGACCGACAGGGCCTAAATTCACCCCTCCACTTT
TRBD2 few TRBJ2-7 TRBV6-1 CATAGVAGLYEQYF TGTGCCACCGCCGGGGTAGCGGGGCTCTACGAGCAGTACTTC
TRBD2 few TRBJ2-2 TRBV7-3 CASSLLGTSGVLTGELFF TGTGCCAGCAGCTTACTTGGGACTAGCGGGGTCTTAACCGGGGAGCTGTTTTTT
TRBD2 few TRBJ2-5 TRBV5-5 CASSPGPGTRETQYF TGTGCCAGCAGCCCAGGACCAGGGACTAGGGAGACCCAGTACTTC
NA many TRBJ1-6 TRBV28 CASSPQGDSPLHF TGTGCCAGCAGTCCCCAAGGGGATTCACCCCTCCACTTT
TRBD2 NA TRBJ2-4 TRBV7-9 CASSSPAGAGGLRDIQYF TGTGCCAGCAGCTCACCCGCGGGAGCGGGGGGGCTTAGGGACATTCAGTACTTC
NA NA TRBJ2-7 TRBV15 CATSRGGYEHYF TGTGCCACCAGCAGAGGAGGCTACGAGCATTACTTC
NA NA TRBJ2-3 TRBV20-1 CSAYGQSGDTQYF TGCAGTGCTTATGGACAGTCTGGAGATACGCAGTATTTT
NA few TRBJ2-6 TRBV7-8 CASSLAKIWGSGANVLTF TGTGCCAGCAGCTTAGCGAAAATCTGGGGCTCTGGGGCCAACGTCCTGACTTTC
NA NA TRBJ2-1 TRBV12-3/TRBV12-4 CASSFNQELLPYNEQFF TGTGCCAGCAGTTTCAATCAAGAACTACTCCCTTACAATGAGCAGTTCTTC
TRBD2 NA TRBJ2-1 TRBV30 CAFSPGLAGSSYNEQFF TGTGCCTTCTCGCCGGGACTAGCGGGAAGCTCCTACAATGAGCAGTTCTTC
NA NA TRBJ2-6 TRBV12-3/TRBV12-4 CASSLGQGTGANVLTF TGTGCCAGCAGTTTGGGTCAGGGAACTGGGGCCAACGTCCTGACTTTC
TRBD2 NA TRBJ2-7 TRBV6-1 CASSRSGSTVNEQYF TGTGCCAGCAGTCGTAGCGGGAGTACCGTAAACGAGCAGTACTTC
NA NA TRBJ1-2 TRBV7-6 CASTRGRGQDYGSTF TGTGCCAGCACTCGAGGGAGGGGCCAAGACTATGGCTCCACCTTC
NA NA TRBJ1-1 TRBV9 CASSAIMAYEAFF TGTGCCAGCAGCGCAATCATGGCATACGAAGCTTTCTTT
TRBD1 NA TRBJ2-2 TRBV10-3 CAISGDRGLPGELFF TGTGCCATCAGCGGGGACAGGGGGCTACCCGGGGAGCTGTTTTTT
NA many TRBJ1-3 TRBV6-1 CASSVGSSGNTIYF TGTGCCAGCAGTGTAGGGAGTTCTGGAAACACCATATATTTT
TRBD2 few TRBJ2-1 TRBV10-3 CAISGGMRGGSYNEQFF TGTGCCATCAGTGGGGGGATGCGGGGGGGCTCCTACAATGAGCAGTTCTTC
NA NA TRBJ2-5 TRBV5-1 CASSSQGNVEETQYF TGCGCCAGCAGCTCTCAGGGGAACGTCGAAGAGACCCAGTACTTC
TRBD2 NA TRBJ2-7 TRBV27 CASSFRTSWSAFPYEQYF TGTGCCAGCAGTTTCCGGACTAGCTGGAGTGCCTTCCCATACGAGCAGTACTTC
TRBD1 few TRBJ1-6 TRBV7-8 CASSSQGGFSPLHF TGTGCCAGCAGCTCCCAGGGGGGCTTTTCACCCCTCCACTTT
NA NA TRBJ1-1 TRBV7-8 CASSLAGKADTEALF TGTGCCAGCAGCTTAGCGGGGAAGGCGGACACTGAAGCTTTATTT
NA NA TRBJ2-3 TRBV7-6 CASSLKAGTTDTQYF TGTGCCAGCAGCTTAAAGGCAGGGACGACAGATACGCAGTATTTT
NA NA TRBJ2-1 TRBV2 CASRSTSSYNEQFF TGTGCCAGCAGGTCAACAAGCTCCTACAATGAGCAGTTCTTC
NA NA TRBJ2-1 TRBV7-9 CASSFSRAGNNEQFF TGTGCCAGCAGCTTCAGCAGGGCCGGTAACAATGAGCAGTTCTTC
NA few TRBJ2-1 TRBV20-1 CSAGGPQGRLHNEQFF TGCAGTGCTGGGGGTCCACAGGGAAGGTTGCACAATGAGCAGTTCTTC
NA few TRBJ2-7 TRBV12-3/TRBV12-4 CASTSGTGHDEQYF TGTGCCAGCACTTCTGGCACAGGGCACGACGAGCAGTACTTC
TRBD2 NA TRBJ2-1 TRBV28 CASSKPGLEPNEQFF TGTGCCAGCAGTAAACCGGGACTAGAGCCCAATGAGCAGTTCTTC
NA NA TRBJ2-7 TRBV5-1 CASSLSSTYEQYF TGCGCCAGCAGCCTCTCCTCGACCTACGAGCAGTACTTC
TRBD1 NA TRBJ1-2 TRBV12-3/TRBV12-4 CASSHWDRHLRNYGYTF TGTGCCAGCAGTCACTGGGACAGGCACTTACGAAACTATGGCTACACCTTC
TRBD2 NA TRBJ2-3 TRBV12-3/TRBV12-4 CASSSRTSGRTDTQYF TGTGCCAGCAGTTCCCGGACTAGCGGCCGCACAGATACGCAGTATTTT
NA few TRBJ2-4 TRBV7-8 CASSLELRTGAKNIQYF TGTGCCAGCAGCTTAGAGCTAAGGACGGGAGCCAAAAACATTCAGTACTTC
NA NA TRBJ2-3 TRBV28 CASSWVALSDTQYF TGTGCCAGCAGTTGGGTGGCCTTGTCAGATACGCAGTATTTT
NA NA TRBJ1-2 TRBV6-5 CASSYSKGEAGDYGYTF TGTGCCAGCAGTTACTCGAAAGGCGAGGCCGGGGACTATGGCTACACCTTC
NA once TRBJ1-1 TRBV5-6 CASSLRRGLRAEAFF TGTGCCAGCAGCTTAAGACGCGGCCTTAGGGCTGAAGCTTTCTTT
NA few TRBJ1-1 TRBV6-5 CASRDRATSTEAFF TGTGCCAGCAGAGATCGGGCCACCTCCACTGAAGCTTTCTTT